Below, 31 T cell receptor beta chains from the same sample are listed, as sequenced in a study of cytomegalovirus exposure and HLA in healthy donors. The PCR contained 60 Vbeta and 13 Jbeta primers. TCRdb keeps only in-frame clones here, not all; method: immunoSEQ multiplex PCR. The sample carries under 200,000 clones, over 80% recorded once. The sample comprised PBMCs. The source is a woman in her forties or fifties in good health and CMV-seropositive.

The V and J genes are TRBV10-3 and TRBJ2-1, with 7 bases matching TRBD1. Per the germline V gene, CDR1 is ENHRY and CDR2 is SYGVKD. There are 14 residues in the CDR3. V was clipped by 4 bases and J by 1 base; unmatched bases: 1. The CDR3 reads CAISGDSSYNEQFF. CDR3 DNA sequence: TGTGCCATCAGTGGGGACAGTTCCTACAATGAGCAGTTCTTC.

This clone was counted a single time. V usage is TRBV19 and J usage is TRBJ2-7, with 11 bases matching TRBD1. The germline CDR1 and CDR2 sequences are LNHDA and SQIVND (reference sequence). This CDR3 region has 16 residues. Trimming cost V 6 bases and J 6 bases; bases outside gene matches: 13. CDR3 residues: CASSTGTGGGPSEQYF. DNA of the CDR3: TGTGCCAGTAGCACCGGGACAGGGGGAGGTCCATCCGAGCAGTACTTC.

This sequence joins TRBV30 and TRBJ1-3; D possibly corresponds to TRBD1 (6 bases). Germline V lookup: CDR1 GTSNPN, CDR2 SVGIG (reference sequence). The CDR3 consists of 14 residues. Trimming pared 5 bases from V and 10 bases from J, leaving 21 bases between. The CDR3 spells CAWEEGVAPGTIYF. The CDR3 DNA is TGTGCCTGGGAAGAGGGGGTAGCTCCTGGGACCATATATTTT.

V gene TRBV15 combines with J gene TRBJ2-2, with D maybe TRBD2 (6 bases). This CDR3 has 15 residues. CDR1 and CDR2 from the germline V gene are LNHNV and YYDKDF (reference sequence). V was shortened by 1 base and J by 4 bases, with 10 bases between the two germline ends. The CDR3: CATSRAGLITGELFF. The CDR3 DNA reads TGTGCCACCAGCAGAGCGGGACTTATCACCGGGGAGCTGTTTTTT.

The chain employs TRBV18 and TRBJ2-3; D is unresolved. Germline V gene lookup returns CDR1 KGHSH and CDR2 LQKENI. V was trimmed by 3 bases and J by 2 bases, leaving 6 bases between them. The CDR3 has 13 residues. The DNA for the CDR3 is TGTGCCAGCTCACCTTCTTACACAGATACGCAGTATTTT. Its translation: CASSPSYTDTQYF.

V and J are TRBV7-2 and TRBJ1-2, with TRBD1 matching 8 bases. Unmatched junction bases numbered 8, after V lost 1 base and J lost 4 bases. CDR3 length equals 16 residues. Germline values: CDR1 SGHTA, CDR2 FQGNSA. CDR3 in DNA: TGTGCCAGCAGCTTAGAGACAGGGGCGTTCGGCTATGGCTACACCTTC. It codes for CASSLETGAFGYGYTF.

The V and J genes are TRBV15 and TRBJ1-5, with unresolved D. The V end lost 1 base, the J end lost 1 base, and 14 bases lay between the germline ends. Germline CDR1 is LNHNV and CDR2 is YYDKDF (reference sequence). CDR3 length equals 17 residues. CDR3 protein: CATSRGVTAASNQPQHF. CDR3 nucleotide sequence: TGTGCCACCAGCAGAGGGGTAACAGCGGCAAGCAATCAGCCCCAGCATTTT. The full variable domain, completed using reference TRBV15 and TRBJ1-5, is DAMVIQNPRYQVTQFGKPVTLSCSQTLNHNVMYWYQQKSSQAPKLLFHYYDKDFNNEADTPDNFQSRRPNTSFCFLDIRSPGLGDTAMYLCATSRGVTAASNQPQHFGDGTRLSIL.

This chain joins TRBV2 and TRBJ2-1, with 7 positions matching TRBD2. The germline V gene encodes CDR1 SNHLY and CDR2 FYNNEI. This CDR3 is 14 amino acids long. Trimming took 8 bases from V and 10 from J; bases not matched to a gene: 14. The CDR3 region has the DNA TGTGCCAGCCGGGCGGGGGTCGTAACAATAGAGCAGTTCTTC. It yields the protein CASRAGVVTIEQFF.

The genes are TRBV4-3 and TRBJ2-1, with 12 bases aligning to TRBD2. V was pared by 0 bases and J by 8 bases, with 14 bases of the junction left unmatched. Germline V gene lookup returns CDR1 LGHNA and CDR2 YSLEER. The CDR3 runs to 19 residues. The CDR3 loop reads CASSQDNFQWTSGNYEQFF. The DNA for the CDR3 is TGCGCCAGCAGCCAAGATAATTTTCAGTGGACTAGCGGGAACTATGAGCAGTTCTTC.

CDR3 region: CASSSVTLAEQETQYF. CDR3 coding DNA: TGTGCCAGCAGTTCTGTCACACTAGCGGAACAAGAGACCCAGTACTTC. The chain employs TRBV7-9 and TRBJ2-5; 8 positions match TRBD2. Losses at the gene ends were 6 bases for V and 2 bases for J; bases not matched to a gene: 11. Per germline, CDR1 SEHNR and CDR2 FQNEAQ (reference sequence). The CDR3 is 16 amino acids.

The chain recombines TRBV5-1 with TRBJ1-2, with D maybe TRBD1 (5 bases). V lost 5 bases and J lost 8, with 10 bases in between. CDR3 length: 11 residues. From germline, CDR1 is SGHRS and CDR2 YFSETQ. The CDR3 protein is CASRGEGGYTF. CDR3 in DNA: TGCGCCAGCAGAGGGGAAGGGGGCTACACCTTC.

This CDR3 is CASSLTSGSKDGTQYF. DNA for the CDR3: TGTGCCAGCAGCTTGACTAGCGGGAGTAAAGACGGGACCCAGTACTTC. This sequence joins TRBV7-8 and TRBJ2-5; TRBD2 agrees at 12 bases. V dropped 3 bases and J dropped 7; count of bases not matched to a gene: 9. The CDR3 has 16 amino acids. The germline V gene encodes CDR1 SGHVS and CDR2 FQNEAQ.

The rearrangement uses TRBV5-8 and TRBJ1-1, with D uncertain. The CDR3 contains 13 residues. V lost 3 bases to trimming and J lost 5 bases, with 11 bases between them. Germline loops: CDR1 SGHTS, CDR2 YDEGEE. In nucleotides, the CDR3 is TGTGCCAGCAGCTCTCACTCTTATACTGAAGCTTTCTTT. Residues: CASSSHSYTEAFF.

This clone came up once. CDR3 protein: CASSSQRGLGANEQFF. Written as DNA, the CDR3 is TGTGCCAGCAGCTCCCAGCGGGGGCTGGGCGCCAATGAGCAGTTCTTC. The V gene is TRBV7-2, the J gene TRBJ2-1; 8 bases align to TRBD2. Germline values: CDR1 SGHTA, CDR2 FQGNSA. This CDR3 has 16 residues. The junction had 11 bases not matched to a gene; V was cut back by 4 bases and J by 6 bases.

This rearrangement joins TRBV9 to TRBJ1-2, with 7 bases lining up with TRBD1. This CDR3 is 15 amino acids long. Germline CDR1 SGDLS, CDR2 YYNGEE. V was clipped by 1 base and J by 4 bases; unmatched bases: 7. The CDR3 spells CASSVPGQNPYGYTF. CDR3 bases: TGTGCCAGCAGCGTACCGGGACAGAATCCCTATGGCTACACCTTC.

This chain uses TRBV9 with TRBJ1-1, with D perhaps TRBD1 (6 bases). With 2 bases removed from V and 5 bases from J, the gap between germline ends came to 10 bases. This CDR3 is built from 13 residues. CDR1 is SGDLS and CDR2 is YYNGEE in the germline V gene. The CDR3 DNA is TGTGCCAGCAGCGTGCAGGGGTGGACTGAAGCTTTCTTT. It codes for CASSVQGWTEAFF.

This chain uses TRBV4-3 with TRBJ1-1, with D uncertain. CDR3 length: 16 residues. Trimming stripped 0 bases from V and 1 base from J, with 12 bases between. The V gene's germline CDR1 is LGHNA and CDR2 YSLEER. CDR3 sequence: CASSQEAFNGNTEAFF. The DNA for the CDR3 is TGCGCCAGCAGCCAAGAAGCATTCAATGGGAACACTGAAGCTTTCTTT.

V usage is TRBV7-2 and J usage is TRBJ2-5, with 11 nucleotides matching TRBD2. In germline, CDR1 is SGHTA, CDR2 FQGNSA. The CDR3 totals 16 residues. After removal of 4 bases from V and 5 bases from J, the junction contained 9 bases not matched to a gene. The CDR3 nucleotides are TGTGCCAGCAGCTCTGGTAGCGGGGGGGCTTGGGAGACCCAGTACTTC. The encoded protein is CASSSGSGGAWETQYF.

The chain has TRBV5-6 and TRBJ2-1; 10 bases map to TRBD2. Germline CDR1 SGHDT, CDR2 YYEEEE. The CDR3 is 15 amino acids. The V gene end was trimmed by 7 bases and the J gene end by 4 bases; junction bases not matched to a gene: 8. The CDR3 sequence is CASGGTSAHYNEQFF. CDR3 coding DNA: TGTGCCAGCGGAGGGACTAGCGCTCATTACAATGAGCAGTTCTTC.

The chain's CDR3 is CASSLTAVRGTGELFF. For the CDR3, the DNA is TGTGCCAGCAGCTTAACCGCTGTTAGGGGGACCGGGGAGCTGTTTTTT. This chain links TRBV7-8 with TRBJ2-2; tentative D call: TRBD1 (6 bases). Trimming removed 2 bases from V and 5 bases from J, with 15 bases in between. CDR3 length equals 16 residues. The germline V gene has CDR1 SGHVS and CDR2 FQNEAQ.

The rearrangement uses TRBV10-3 and TRBJ2-3, with 9 bases fitting TRBD2. The V segment lost 3 bases and the J segment 2 bases; nucleotides outside the gene matches: 3. Germline values: CDR1 ENHRY, CDR2 SYGVKD. The CDR3 spans 15 residues. This chain's CDR3 is CAISERTSDTDTQYF. The CDR3 bases are TGTGCCATCAGTGAAAGGACTAGCGACACAGATACGCAGTATTTT.

The chain combines TRBV19 with TRBJ2-1, with TRBD1 matching over 7 bases. This CDR3 is built from 15 residues. Germline CDR1 is LNHDA and CDR2 is SQIVND (reference sequence). Trimming cost V 0 bases and J 4 bases; bases outside gene matches: 3. In DNA form, the CDR3 reads TGTGCCAGTAGTATAGATAGACAGGGTTACAATGAGCAGTTCTTC. It yields the protein CASSIDRQGYNEQFF.

The CDR3, as DNA: TGTGCCAGCAGCCAAGGGACAGCGGGTTTCAATGAGCAGTTCTTC. The encoded protein is CASSQGTAGFNEQFF. This sequence joins TRBV7-9 and TRBJ2-1; D perhaps matches TRBD1 (7 bases). The CDR3 runs to 15 residues. Trimming shortened V by 5 bases and J by 6 bases, and 17 bases separated the two germline ends. Per the germline V gene, CDR1 is SEHNR and CDR2 is FQNEAQ (reference sequence).

The chain has TRBV30 and TRBJ1-1, with no clear D. Between the trimmed V and J ends, which lost 2 bases and 0 bases, there was a span of 10 bases. The germline V gene has CDR1 GTSNPN and CDR2 SVGIG (reference sequence). The CDR3 extends over 14 amino acids. The CDR3 coding sequence is TGTGCCTGGAGTAGCACCTACGTGAACACTGAAGCTTTCTTT. Protein sequence: CAWSSTYVNTEAFF.

The chain combines TRBV27 with TRBJ1-1, with D possibly matching TRBD1 (5 bases). CDR3 length: 15 amino acids. V was cut by 3 bases and J by 3 bases, with 14 bases left in between. CDR1 is MNHEY, CDR2 SMNVEV, per germline (reference sequence). This CDR3 is CASSLGPGLDTEAFF. The CDR3 DNA follows: TGTGCCAGCAGTTTGGGGCCCGGGCTGGACACTGAAGCTTTCTTT.

The V and J genes are TRBV30 and TRBJ1-5; perhaps TRBD1 as D (6 bases). Deletions cut 2 bases from V and 8 bases from J, with 13 bases between. The length of the CDR3 is 13 residues. Per the germline V gene, CDR1 is GTSNPN and CDR2 is SVGIG (reference sequence). The CDR3 here is CAWSYGQTEPQHF. The CDR3 DNA follows: TGTGCCTGGAGTTACGGACAGACGGAGCCCCAGCATTTT. The full variable domain, with the rest looked up from reference TRBV30 and TRBJ1-5, is SQTIHQWPATLVQPVGSPLSLECTVEGTSNPNLYWYRQAAGRGLQLLFYSVGIGQISSEVPQNLSASRPQDRQFILSSKKLLLSDSGFYLCAWSYGQTEPQHFGDGTRLSIL.

The chain is built from TRBV19 and TRBJ2-2; TRBD1 agrees at 12 bases. The CDR3 length is 17 residues. Germline CDR1 is LNHDA and CDR2 is SQIVND (reference sequence). Trimming cost V 3 bases and J 0 bases; bases outside gene matches: 2. In nucleotides, the CDR3 is TGTGCCAGTAGTATGGGGGACAGGGGGCCGAACACCGGGGAGCTGTTTTTT. Protein product: CASSMGDRGPNTGELFF. The variable domain in full, with the rest retrieved from reference TRBV19 and TRBJ2-2, is DGGITQSPKYLFRKEGQNVTLSCEQNLNHDAMYWYRQDPGQGLRLIYYSQIVNDFQKGDIAEGYSVSREKKESFPLTVTSAQKNPTAFYLCASSMGDRGPNTGELFFGEGSRLTVL.

J is TRBJ1-1 and V is TRBV18; D ambiguous. Looked up from germline, CDR1 is KGHSH and CDR2 is LQKENI. V dropped 2 bases and J dropped 8 bases, with 21 bases sitting between them. This CDR3 has 16 amino acids. The CDR3 here is CASSPRFLQALGEAFF. The CDR3 DNA reads TGTGCCAGCTCACCAAGGTTTCTGCAGGCCCTCGGAGAAGCTTTCTTT.

A remark on this clone: In the same sample, other DNA sequences code for this CDR3. This chain links TRBV9 with TRBJ1-3; unclear D gene. This CDR3 has 15 residues. Germline CDR1 reads SGDLS; CDR2 reads YYNGEE. V dropped 2 bases and J dropped 0 bases, with 9 bases sitting between them. CDR3 DNA sequence: TGTGCCAGCAGCGTCCGAGGGAGCTCTGGAAACACCATATATTTT. This translates into CASSVRGSSGNTIYF. The whole variable domain, filled in from reference TRBV9 and TRBJ1-3, reads DSGVTQTPKHLITATGQRVTLRCSPRSGDLSVYWYQQSLDQGLQFLIQYYNGEERAKGNILERFSAQQFPDLHSELNLSSLELGDSALYFCASSVRGSSGNTIYFGEGSWLTVV.

The chain couples TRBV19 to TRBJ1-1; D not resolved. Trimming removed 2 bases at V and 11 bases at J, with 15 bases between. The CDR3 extends over 13 amino acids. In germline, CDR1 is LNHDA, CDR2 SQIVND (reference sequence). CDR3: CASSITLQYEAFF. The CDR3 DNA reads as TGTGCCAGTAGTATAACGCTCCAATATGAGGCTTTCTTT.

With regard to this clone: Different DNA sequences within this sample yield the same CDR3. CDR3 DNA: TGTGCCAGCAGCCTGGGGGGTGGCAATCAGCCCCAGCATTTT. Amino acids: CASSLGGGNQPQHF. V usage is TRBV28 and J usage is TRBJ1-5, with a possible D match to TRBD1 (5 bases). Trimming cost V 6 bases and J 2 bases, with 11 bases left between them. Germline CDR1 and CDR2: MDHEN and SYDVKM. The CDR3 is 14 amino acids.